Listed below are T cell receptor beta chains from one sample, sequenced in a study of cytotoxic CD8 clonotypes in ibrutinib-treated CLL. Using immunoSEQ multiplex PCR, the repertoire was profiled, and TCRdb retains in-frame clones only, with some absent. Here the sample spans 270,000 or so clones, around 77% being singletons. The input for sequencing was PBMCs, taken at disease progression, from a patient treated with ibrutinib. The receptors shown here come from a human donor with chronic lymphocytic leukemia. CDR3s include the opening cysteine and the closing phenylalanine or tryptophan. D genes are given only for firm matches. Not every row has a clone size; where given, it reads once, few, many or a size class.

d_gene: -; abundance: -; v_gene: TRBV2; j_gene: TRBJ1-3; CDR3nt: TGTGCCAGCAGTGATTTCACAGGAGGTCCCTTTGGAAACACCATATATTTT; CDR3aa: CASSDFTGGPFGNTIYF
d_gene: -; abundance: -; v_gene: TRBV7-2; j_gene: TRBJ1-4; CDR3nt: TGTGCCAGCAGTGAACAGGGTGTGGAGAATGAAAAACTGTTTTTT; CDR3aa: CASSEQGVENEKLFF
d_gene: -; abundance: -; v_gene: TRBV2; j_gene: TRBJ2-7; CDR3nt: TGTGCCAGCAGTCTCCGGGGACACCGGAGTGAGGAGCAGTACTTC; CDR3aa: CASSLRGHRSEEQYF
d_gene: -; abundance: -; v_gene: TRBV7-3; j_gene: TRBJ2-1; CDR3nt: TGTGCCAGCAGCTTAACGTATGGGGAACACAATGAGCAGTTCTTC; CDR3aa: CASSLTYGEHNEQFF
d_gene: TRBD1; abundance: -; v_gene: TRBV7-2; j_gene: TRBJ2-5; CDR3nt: TGTGCCAGCAGTCCATTTCACAGGGGGTCGGAGACCCAGTACTTC; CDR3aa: CASSPFHRGSETQYF
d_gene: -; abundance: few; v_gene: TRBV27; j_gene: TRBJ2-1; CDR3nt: TGTGCCAGCAGCAACAGGTACAATGAGCAGTTCTTC; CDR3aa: CASSNRYNEQFF
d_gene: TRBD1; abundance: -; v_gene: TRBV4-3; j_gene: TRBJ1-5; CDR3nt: TGCGCCAGCAGCCCGGGACAGGGGGATCAGCCCCAGCATTTT; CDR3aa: CASSPGQGDQPQHF
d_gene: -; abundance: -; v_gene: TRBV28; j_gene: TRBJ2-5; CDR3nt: TGTGCCAGCAAAGGCTACGATCAAGAGACCCAGTACTTC; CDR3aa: CASKGYDQETQYF
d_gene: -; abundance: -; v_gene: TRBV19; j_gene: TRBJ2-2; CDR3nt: TGTGCCAGTAGCCTTTGGGTAGAGGCCGGGGAGCTGTTTTTT; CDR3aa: CASSLWVEAGELFF
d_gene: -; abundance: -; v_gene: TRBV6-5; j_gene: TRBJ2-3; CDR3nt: TGTGCCAGCAGTTACGGCGGGGAACGAGATACGCAGTATTTT; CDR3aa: CASSYGGERDTQYF
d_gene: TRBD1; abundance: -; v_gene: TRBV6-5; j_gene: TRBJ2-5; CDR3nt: TGTGCCAGCAGTTACCTGACAGGGGGCAAGACCCAGTACTTC; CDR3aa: CASSYLTGGKTQYF
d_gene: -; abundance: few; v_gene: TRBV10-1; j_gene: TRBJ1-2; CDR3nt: TGCGCCAGCAGTGGTTCTATGAGTATGGGTTATGGCTACACCTTC; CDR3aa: CASSGSMSMGYGYTF
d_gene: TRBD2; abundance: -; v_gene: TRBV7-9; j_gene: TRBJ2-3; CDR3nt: TGTGCCAGCAGCCCAGGACTAGCGGGAGGTCTAGATACGCAGTATTTT; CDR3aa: CASSPGLAGGLDTQYF
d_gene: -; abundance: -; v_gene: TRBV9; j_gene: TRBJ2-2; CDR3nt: TGTGCCAGCAGCGTAGATCCCCTATCCAACCCAGGCGGGGAGCTGTTTTTT; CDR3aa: CASSVDPLSNPGGELFF
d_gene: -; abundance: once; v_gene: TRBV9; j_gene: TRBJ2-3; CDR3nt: TGTGCCAGCAGCGTAGAGAGCTATCGCACAGATACGCAGTATTTT; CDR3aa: CASSVESYRTDTQYF
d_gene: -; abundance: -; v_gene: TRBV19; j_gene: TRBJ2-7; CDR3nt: TGTGCCAGTAGTATAGCGGGTAGCTCCTACGAGCAGTACTTC; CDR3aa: CASSIAGSSYEQYF
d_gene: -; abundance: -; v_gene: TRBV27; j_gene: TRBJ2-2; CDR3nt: TGTGCCAGCAGTTTAAGGCTGAACACCGGGGAGCTGTTTTTT; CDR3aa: CASSLRLNTGELFF
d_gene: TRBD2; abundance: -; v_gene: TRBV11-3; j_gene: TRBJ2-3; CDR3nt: TGTGCCATGTATGGCGGGGGGGGATCAGATACGCAGTATTTT; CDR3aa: CAMYGGGGSDTQYF
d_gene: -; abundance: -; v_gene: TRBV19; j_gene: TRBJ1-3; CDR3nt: TGTGCCAGTAAGAGAAACTCTGGAAACACCATATATTTT; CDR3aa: CASKRNSGNTIYF
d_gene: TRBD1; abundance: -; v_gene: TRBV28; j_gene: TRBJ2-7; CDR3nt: TGTGCCAGCAGGGGACAGGGGGAGGGTCACGAGCAGTACTTC; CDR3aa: CASRGQGEGHEQYF
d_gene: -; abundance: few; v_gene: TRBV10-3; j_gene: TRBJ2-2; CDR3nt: TGTGCCATCAGTGAGTCGAGTCAGAGACGGGAGCTGTTTTTT; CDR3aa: CAISESSQRRELFF
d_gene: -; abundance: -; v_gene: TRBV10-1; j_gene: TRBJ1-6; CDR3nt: TGCGCCAGCTCGTTCTATAATTCACCCCTCCACTTT; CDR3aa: CASSFYNSPLHF
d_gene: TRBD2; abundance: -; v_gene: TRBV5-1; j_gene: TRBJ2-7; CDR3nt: TGCGCCAGCAGCCCGTCTAGCGGAATCTACGAGCAGTACTTC; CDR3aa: CASSPSSGIYEQYF
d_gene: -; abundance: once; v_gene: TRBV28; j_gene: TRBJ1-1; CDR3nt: TGTGCCAGCAGGGCGGGGGGTTCGGCCACTGAAGCTTTCTTT; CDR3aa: CASRAGGSATEAFF
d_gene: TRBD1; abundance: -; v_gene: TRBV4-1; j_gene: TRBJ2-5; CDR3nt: TGCGCCAGCAAAGCAGGGGGCGTTGAAGAGACCCAGTACTTC; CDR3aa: CASKAGGVEETQYF
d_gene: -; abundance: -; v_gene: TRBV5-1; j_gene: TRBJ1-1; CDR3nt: TGCGCCAGCAAGGTTGGGGGGGCGAACACTGAAGCTTTCTTT; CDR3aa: CASKVGGANTEAFF
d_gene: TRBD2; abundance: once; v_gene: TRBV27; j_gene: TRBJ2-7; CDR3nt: TGTGCCAGCAACCCCGGGACAGCCGGGACTAGCGCCTCCTACGAGCAGTACTTC; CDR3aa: CASNPGTAGTSASYEQYF
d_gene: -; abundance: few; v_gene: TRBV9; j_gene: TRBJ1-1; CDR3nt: TGTGCCAGCAGGTACTTAGTTGGGGCCTCTGAAGCTTTCTTT; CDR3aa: CASRYLVGASEAFF
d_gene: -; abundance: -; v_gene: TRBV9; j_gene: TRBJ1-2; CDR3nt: TGTGCCAGCACCCCGGGGAGGCCCCCCACCTTC; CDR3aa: CASTPGRPPTF
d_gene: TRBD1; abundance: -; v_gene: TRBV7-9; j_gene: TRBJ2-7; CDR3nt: TGTGCCAGCAGCTTTATCGCCGACAGGGGCTACGAGCAGTACTTC; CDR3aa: CASSFIADRGYEQYF
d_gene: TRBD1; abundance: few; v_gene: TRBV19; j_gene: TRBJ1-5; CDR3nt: TGTGCCAGTAGTCTTACAGGGGGAGGACAGCCCCAGCATTTT; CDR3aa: CASSLTGGGQPQHF